This T cell receptor beta chain was sequenced during a study of identical twins. The CDR3 covers 10 residues. V lost 3 bases and J lost 6, with 6 bases in between. CDR1 DFQATT and CDR2 SNEGSKA come from the germline V gene (reference sequence). Only healthy Caucasians were enrolled as donors. This clonotype has at least ten counts. One entry per CDR3 protein results from TCRdb running MiXCR on the 5' RACE reads. In the table there are some 1,600,000 distinct CDR3 sequences, under 35% of which are singletons. The gene calls are TRBV20-1 and TRBJ2-7; D is ambiguous. The sequenced sample consisted of cord blood. The sequence came from a newborn girl in good health. The CDR3 sequence is CSASEFEQYF. CDR3 nucleotide sequence: TGCAGTGCTAGCGAGTTCGAGCAGTACTTC.